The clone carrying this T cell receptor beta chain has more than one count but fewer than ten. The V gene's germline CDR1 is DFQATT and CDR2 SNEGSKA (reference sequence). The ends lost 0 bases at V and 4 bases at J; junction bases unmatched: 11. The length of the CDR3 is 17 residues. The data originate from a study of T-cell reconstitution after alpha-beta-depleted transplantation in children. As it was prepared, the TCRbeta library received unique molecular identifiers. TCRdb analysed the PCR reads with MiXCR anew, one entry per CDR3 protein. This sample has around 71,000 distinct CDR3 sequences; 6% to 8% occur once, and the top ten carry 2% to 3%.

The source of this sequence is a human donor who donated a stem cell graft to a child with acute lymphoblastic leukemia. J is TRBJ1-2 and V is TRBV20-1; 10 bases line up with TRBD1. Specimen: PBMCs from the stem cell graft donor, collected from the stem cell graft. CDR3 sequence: CSARDPSRRQGAYGYTF. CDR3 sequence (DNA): TGCAGTGCTAGAGATCCGAGTCGACGACAGGGGGCCTATGGCTACACCTTC.